This T cell receptor (beta chain) is from a study of shared clonotypes between healthy human individuals. Looking at the study overall: Each donor's CD4 naive and CD4 memory cells filled three plates apiece, CD8 naive two, and CD8 memory one.

Only Caucasian adults living in Nashville, Tennessee served as donors. Repertoires were generated with immunoSEQ multiplex PCR, while TCRdb's copy carries only in-frame clones and drops some. The sample gives some 1.4 million clones, approximately 96% of which show up once; approximately 1.1% is in the top ten. The CDR3 spans 13 residues. Trimming removed 5 bases from V and 6 bases from J, with 11 bases in between. Germline CDR1 is SGHNT and CDR2 is YENEEA. The receptor comes from a man aged 25-45 years in good health. The source material was naive CD4+ T cells sorted from blood. As for subset: CD45RA+ positively selected. V is TRBV11-3 and J is TRBJ2-1; D call uncertain. CDR3 loop: CASSPRGGNEQFF. The CDR3 DNA reads as TGTGCCAGCAGCCCCCGTGGTGGCAATGAGCAGTTCTTC. Filled out from reference TRBV11-3 and TRBJ2-1, the complete variable domain reads EAGVVQSPRYKIIEKKQPVAFWCNPISGHNTLYWYLQNLGQGPELLIRYENEEAVDDSQLPKDRFSAERLKGVDSTLKIQPAELGDSAVYLCASSPRGGNEQFFGPGTRLTVL.